Here is one T cell receptor beta chain with its context. Its antigen is still unknown. This sample was taken from a study of B cell selection in AIRE deficiency. The study, taken as a whole, reports: Tconv and Treg cells from AIRE-deficient patients resembled healthy donors in TCRBV usage, CDR3 length and diversity. Healthy donors alone shared roughly 32% of 4,000 or so Treg sequences; patients alone about 10%.

Sequencing was performed with immunoSEQ multiplex PCR; in TCRdb, only in-frame clones are kept and a portion is missing. The table has fewer than 30,000 clones, roughly 96% seen once. Conventional CD4 T cells were sorted as CD4+CD127+ cells. The origin of this receptor is a human donor with AIRE deficiency. The sequenced sample consisted of conventional CD4+ T cells sorted from PBMCs.

For the CDR3, the DNA is TGTGCCACTACAACAGCAGGGGGCGAGAATCAGCCCCAGCATTTT. The encoded protein is CATTTAGGENQPQHF. The chain links TRBV19 to TRBJ1-5; 8 bases line up with TRBD1. The J segment lost 4 bases and the V segment lost 10 bases, leaving 12 bases of the junction unmatched. Germline CDR1 reads LNHDA; CDR2 reads SQIVND (reference sequence). The CDR3 is made up of 15 amino acids.